This TCR beta chain was identified in a study of hypomethylating agent response in myelodysplastic syndrome. The wider study: Patients with myelodysplastic syndrome were 8 or 9 male and 2 female. Roughly six patients responded with complete response or hematologic improvement; a few did not.

This clone was seen a few times. The antigen is undetermined. Profiling relied on immunoSEQ multiplex PCR, and the TCRdb table lists in-frame clones only, not all of them. This table has approximately 4,500 clones, over 75% appearing once. Study results and caveats: Novel MDS antigen recognition by shared GLIPH2 clusters is possible but unvalidated.

The CDR3 covers 15 residues. The V and J ends lost 5 bases and 1 base respectively, with 16 bases between them. CDR1 and CDR2 (germline): SGHRS, YFSETQ. The TCR was taken from a human donor with myelodysplastic syndrome. V is TRBV5-1 and J is TRBJ2-7, with D possibly being TRBD1 (5 bases). The sequencing here drew on bone marrow, taken before or after starting hypomethylating agent treatment for myelodysplastic syndrome (not recorded which). The CDR3 spells CASRTSGNPSYEQYF. In DNA form, the CDR3 reads TGCGCCAGCAGAACATCAGGGAACCCGTCCTACGAGCAGTACTTC.